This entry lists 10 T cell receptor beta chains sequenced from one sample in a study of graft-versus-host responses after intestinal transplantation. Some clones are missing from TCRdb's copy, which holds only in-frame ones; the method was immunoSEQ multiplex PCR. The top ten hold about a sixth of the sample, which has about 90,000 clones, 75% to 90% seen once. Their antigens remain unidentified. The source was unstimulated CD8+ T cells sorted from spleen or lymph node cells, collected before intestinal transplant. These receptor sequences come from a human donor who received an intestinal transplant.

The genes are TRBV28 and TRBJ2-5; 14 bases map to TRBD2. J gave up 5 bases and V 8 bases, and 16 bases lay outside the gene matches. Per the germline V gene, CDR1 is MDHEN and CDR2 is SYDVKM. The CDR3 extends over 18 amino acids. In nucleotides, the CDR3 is TGTGCCAGCTCCCCCGGGACTAGCGGGAGTAGGTGGGCTGAGACCCAGTACTTC. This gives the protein CASSPGTSGSRWAETQYF.

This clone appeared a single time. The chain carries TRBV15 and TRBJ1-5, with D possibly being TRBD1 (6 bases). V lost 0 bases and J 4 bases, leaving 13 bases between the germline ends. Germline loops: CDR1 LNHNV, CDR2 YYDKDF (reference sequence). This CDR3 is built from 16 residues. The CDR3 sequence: CATSREAGELNQPQHF. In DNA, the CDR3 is TGTGCCACCAGCAGAGAGGCAGGGGAGCTTAATCAGCCCCAGCATTTT. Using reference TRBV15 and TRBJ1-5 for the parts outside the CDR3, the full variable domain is DAMVIQNPRYQVTQFGKPVTLSCSQTLNHNVMYWYQQKSSQAPKLLFHYYDKDFNNEADTPDNFQSRRPNTSFCFLDIRSPGLGDTAMYLCATSREAGELNQPQHFGDGTRLSIL.

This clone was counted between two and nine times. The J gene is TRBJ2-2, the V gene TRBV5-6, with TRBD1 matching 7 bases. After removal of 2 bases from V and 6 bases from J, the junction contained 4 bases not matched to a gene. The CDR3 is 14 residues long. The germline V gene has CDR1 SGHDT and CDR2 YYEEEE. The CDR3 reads CASSFTGAPGELFF. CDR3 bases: TGTGCCAGCAGCTTTACAGGGGCGCCCGGGGAGCTGTTTTTT.

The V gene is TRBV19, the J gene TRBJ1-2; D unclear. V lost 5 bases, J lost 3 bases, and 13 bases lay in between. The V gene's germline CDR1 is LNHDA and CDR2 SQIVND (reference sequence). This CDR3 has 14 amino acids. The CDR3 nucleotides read TGTGCCAGTAGTCCTTCTTCGCGCGACTATGGCTACACCTTC. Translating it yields CASSPSSRDYGYTF.

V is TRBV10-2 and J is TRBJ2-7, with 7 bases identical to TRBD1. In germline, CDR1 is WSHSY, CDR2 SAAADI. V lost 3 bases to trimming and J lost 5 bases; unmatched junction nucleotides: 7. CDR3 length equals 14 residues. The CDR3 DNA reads TGCGCCAGCAGTGACCCTGACAGGGTCCACGAGCAGTACTTC. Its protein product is CASSDPDRVHEQYF.

The CDR3 sequence is CASRNRAIQPQHF. CDR3 bases: TGTGCCAGCAGGAACCGAGCCATTCAGCCCCAGCATTTT. The chain links TRBV28 to TRBJ1-5; D gene ambiguous. The CDR3 sequence is 13 residues long. CDR1 is MDHEN, CDR2 SYDVKM, per germline. Deletions cut 6 bases from V and 6 bases from J, with 12 bases between.

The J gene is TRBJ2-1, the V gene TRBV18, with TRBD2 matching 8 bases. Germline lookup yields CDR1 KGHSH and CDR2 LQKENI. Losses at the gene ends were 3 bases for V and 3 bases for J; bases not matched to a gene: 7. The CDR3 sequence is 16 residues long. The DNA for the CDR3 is TGTGCCAGCTCACCTCTTCCTAGCGGGTTCTACAATGAGCAGTTCTTC. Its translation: CASSPLPSGFYNEQFF.

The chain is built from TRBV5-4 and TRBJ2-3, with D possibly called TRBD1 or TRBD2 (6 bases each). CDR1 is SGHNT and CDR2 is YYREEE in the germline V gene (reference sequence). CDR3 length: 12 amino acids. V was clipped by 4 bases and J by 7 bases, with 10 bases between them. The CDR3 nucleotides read TGTGCCAGCAGCGCGGGACACTATACGCAGTATTTT. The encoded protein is CASSAGHYTQYF.

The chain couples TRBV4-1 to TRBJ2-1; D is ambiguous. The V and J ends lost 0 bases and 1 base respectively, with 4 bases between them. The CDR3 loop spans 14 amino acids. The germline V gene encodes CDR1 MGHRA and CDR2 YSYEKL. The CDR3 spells CASSQEGSYNEQFF. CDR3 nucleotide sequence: TGCGCCAGCAGCCAAGAAGGGTCCTACAATGAGCAGTTCTTC.

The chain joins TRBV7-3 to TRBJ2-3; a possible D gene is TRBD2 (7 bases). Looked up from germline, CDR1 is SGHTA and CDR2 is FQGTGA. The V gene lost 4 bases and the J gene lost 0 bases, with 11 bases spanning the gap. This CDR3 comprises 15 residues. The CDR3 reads CASSSSGGSTDTQYF. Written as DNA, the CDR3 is TGTGCCAGCAGCTCATCGGGGGGCAGCACAGATACGCAGTATTTT.